Listed here is a single TCR beta chain. The method was immunoSEQ multiplex PCR; TCRdb's version includes in-frame clones alone and lacks a portion of them. The data show roughly 90,000 clones, around four fifths seen once. This entry is derived from a study of blood T cell repertoires in COVID-19. V gave up 1 base and J gave up 5 bases; unmatched junction bases: 7. The CDR3 has 15 amino acids. Per germline, CDR1 WSHSY and CDR2 SAAADI. The J gene is TRBJ1-2, the V gene TRBV10-2, with TRBD1 matching 7 bases. The source of this sequence is a woman over 75 with active or convalescent COVID-19. Sequencing was done on a sample of peripheral blood. The CDR3 DNA sequence: TGCGCCAGCAGTGAGTTACCAGGGGGTGTTTATGGCTACACCTTC. Residues: CASSELPGGVYGYTF.